The next 2 T cell receptor beta chains were all read from a single sample in a study of tumor and adjacent non-tumor tissue in lung cancer. RNA was extracted from bulk tissue without any cell sorting. TCRbeta libraries were built with three rounds of nested PCR, modified from ARM-PCR. One entry per CDR3 protein results from TCRdb running MiXCR on the multiplex PCR reads. This sample yields about 140,000 distinct CDR3 sequences, of which around 60% are seen a single time; about 18% belongs to the top ten. What was sequenced was lung tumor tissue. These receptors were taken from a man between 60 and 75 years old with small cell lung cancer.

J is TRBJ2-5 and V is TRBV11-2; D might be TRBD1 or TRBD2, each matching 5 bases. Germline values: CDR1 SGHAT, CDR2 FQNNGV. This CDR3 comprises 13 residues. The CDR3 spells CASGLTGAETQYF. CDR3 sequence (DNA): TGTGCAAGCGGCTTAACTGGGGCCGAGACCCAGTACTTC.

This clonotype was counted many times. The chain joins TRBV12-3 or TRBV12-4 to TRBJ2-3; D is ambiguous. V was clipped by 2 bases and J by 14 bases, with 11 bases between them. This CDR3 is built from 11 residues. The CDR3 nucleotides read TGTGCCAGCAGTTTAAGCTCCGGCTTGTATTTT. It yields the protein CASSLSSGLYF.